Presented here are 6 T cell receptor beta chains from one specimen sequenced in a study of cytotoxic CD8 clonotypes in ibrutinib-treated CLL. Using immunoSEQ multiplex PCR, the repertoire was profiled, and TCRdb retains in-frame clones only, with some absent. This sample yields some 200,000 clones, of which roughly 73% are seen a single time; around 10% belongs to the top ten. Sequencing was performed on PBMCs, taken after 12 months of ibrutinib treatment. The receptors come from a human donor with chronic lymphocytic leukemia.

The CDR3 region has the DNA TGTGCCAGCAGCCCAGGATTCCAAGAGACCCAGTACTTC. Amino acid sequence: CASSPGFQETQYF. The gene calls are TRBV7-8 and TRBJ2-5; D is unclear. Trimming removed 5 bases from V and 1 base from J, with 8 bases in between. This CDR3 region has 13 residues. Germline V gene lookup returns CDR1 SGHVS and CDR2 FQNEAQ.

The sample holds one count of this clone. V and J are TRBV7-8 and TRBJ2-3; a possible D gene is TRBD2 (6 bases). With 2 bases removed from V and 1 base from J, the gap between germline ends came to 7 bases. Germline lookup yields CDR1 SGHVS and CDR2 FQNEAQ. There are 14 residues in the CDR3. The CDR3 here is CASSLTSRTDTQYF. CDR3 sequence (DNA): TGTGCCAGCAGCTTAACTAGCCGCACAGATACGCAGTATTTT. Full variable domain (missing parts from reference TRBV7-8 and TRBJ2-3): GAGVSQSPRYKVAKRGQDVALRCDPISGHVSLFWYQQALGQGPEFLTYFQNEAQLDKSGLPSDRFFAERPEGSVSTLKIQRTQQEDSAVYLCASSLTSRTDTQYFGPGTRLTVL.

The chain uses TRBV5-6 and TRBJ1-2, with a weak D call TRBD1 (6 bases). Germline CDR1 reads SGHDT; CDR2 reads YYEEEE. The CDR3 totals 19 residues. V shed 4 bases and J shed 1 base, with 26 bases lying between them. As DNA, the CDR3 is TGTGCCAGCAGCCTGAAGGGAGGCTACCGGGACATACGTAACTATGGCTACACCTTC. It specifies CASSLKGGYRDIRNYGYTF.

The V and J genes are TRBV14 and TRBJ2-7; 10 bases fit TRBD2. V was clipped by 5 bases and J by 6 bases; unmatched bases: 7. The CDR3 runs to 14 residues. Germline CDR1 SGHDN, CDR2 FVKESK. This chain's CDR3 is CASSFVGLASEQYF. The CDR3 DNA is TGTGCCAGCAGCTTCGTGGGACTAGCGTCCGAGCAGTACTTC.

The chain's CDR3 is CASSQPFHSAMSSYEQYF. Written as DNA, the CDR3 is TGCGCCAGCAGCCAACCTTTCCATAGCGCTATGAGCTCCTACGAGCAGTACTTC. The chain combines TRBV4-1 with TRBJ2-7; D is possibly TRBD2 (5 bases). With 2 bases removed from V and 0 bases from J, the gap between germline ends came to 20 bases. The germline gives CDR1 MGHRA, CDR2 YSYEKL. The CDR3 covers 18 residues.

This chain uses TRBV5-4 with TRBJ2-1; either TRBD1 or TRBD2 may supply D (5 bases each). This CDR3 is built from 14 residues. In germline, CDR1 is SGHNT, CDR2 YYREEE (reference sequence). Trimming cost V 4 bases and J 10 bases, with 18 bases left between them. The CDR3 protein is CASSADKGPGEQFF. The CDR3 nucleotides are TGTGCCAGCAGCGCAGACAAGGGGCCGGGAGAGCAGTTCTTC.